One and the same sample provided the 11 T cell receptor beta chains below, sequenced in a study of circulating CD8 cells and anti-PD-1 response in melanoma. Sorting of live CD3+CD8+TCRalphabeta+ cells by PD-1 and/or TIGIT gave four subsets. Each library started from about 15 ng of total RNA using the QIAseq Immune Repertoire TCR panel. Each CDR3 protein is one row after TCRdb ran MiXCR on the reads. The sample records hundreds of distinct CDR3 sequences, about 9.4% being singletons. The source was CD8+ T cells from PBMCs, collected at baseline or after one month of anti-PD-1 therapy (not recorded which). The origin of the receptors is a human donor with melanoma.

By frequency in the sample, this clonotype is large (0.1 to 1%). V and J are TRBV7-3 and TRBJ2-1, with a tentative D call TRBD2 (5 bases). Per germline, CDR1 SGHTA and CDR2 FQGTGA. This CDR3 comprises 13 residues. Between the trimmed V and J ends, which lost 2 bases and 10 bases, there was a span of 12 bases. DNA of the CDR3: TGTGCCAGCAGCTTATGGCCCGGGAACGAGCAGTTCTTC. Translated: CASSLWPGNEQFF.

Points on this clonotype: A much more abundant neighbour one base away suggests this may be a read error. CDR3 amino acids: CAWGGTGSYEQFF. The CDR3 DNA sequence: TGTGCCTGGGGGGGGACAGGGTCCTACGAGCAGTTCTTC. The chain links TRBV30 to TRBJ2-1; 9 bases fit TRBD1. The CDR3 is 13 amino acids. The junction had 9 bases not matched to a gene; V was cut back by 5 bases and J by 10 bases. CDR1 GTSNPN and CDR2 SVGIG come from the germline V gene (reference sequence).

This clonotype is classed as medium-sized. V and J are TRBV19 and TRBJ2-1; no reliable D call. The germline CDR1 and CDR2 sequences are LNHDA and SQIVND (reference sequence). V shed 3 bases and J shed 0 bases, with 3 bases lying between them. The CDR3 is made up of 13 amino acids. CDR3 DNA: TGTGCCAGTAGTATTGCCTCCTACAATGAGCAGTTCTTC. This gives the protein CASSIASYNEQFF. The full variable domain, its missing parts supplied by reference TRBV19 and TRBJ2-1, is DGGITQSPKYLFRKEGQNVTLSCEQNLNHDAMYWYRQDPGQGLRLIYYSQIVNDFQKGDIAEGYSVSREKKESFPLTVTSAQKNPTAFYLCASSIASYNEQFFGPGTRLTVL.

Within the sample, this clonotype is large (0.1 to 1%). The chain has TRBV7-2 and TRBJ1-1; D not resolved. Germline V gene data show CDR1 as SGHTA and CDR2 as FQGNSA. The ends were cut back, 2 bases at V and 0 bases at J, with 13 bases in the middle. The CDR3 loop spans 16 amino acids. The CDR3 DNA reads as TGTGCCAGCAGCTTAATCTCTGGATATTTGAACACTGAAGCTTTCTTT. This gives the protein CASSLISGYLNTEAFF.

In this sample, this clonotype is medium-sized. This chain uses TRBV27 with TRBJ1-2; D not certain. The CDR3 loop spans 11 amino acids. From germline, CDR1 is MNHEY and CDR2 SMNVEV (reference sequence). V was clipped by 8 bases and J by 8 bases, with 12 bases between them. The CDR3 reads CASLVGKGYTF. The DNA of the CDR3 is TGTGCCAGCTTGGTCGGTAAGGGCTACACCTTC.

A remark on this clonotype: This clone may be a read error of a much larger clone one base away. V gene TRBV29-1 combines with J gene TRBJ2-7, with 7 positions matching TRBD1. The V gene's germline CDR1 is SQVTM and CDR2 ANQGSEA. The CDR3 contains 13 residues. V was pared by 7 bases and J by 6 bases, with 12 bases of the junction left unmatched. CDR3 DNA sequence: TGCAGCGCCTTCGGACAGGTGGCAGTCGAGCAGTACTTC. It encodes CSAFGQVAVEQYF.

This clonotype was counted a single time. V is TRBV28 and J is TRBJ2-7; 7 bases are a match to TRBD1. There are 14 residues in the CDR3. CDR1 is MDHEN and CDR2 is SYDVKM in the germline V gene. V gave up 5 bases and J gave up 2 bases; unmatched junction bases: 6. CDR3 loop: CASSARDSTYEQYF. The CDR3 DNA sequence: TGTGCCAGCAGTGCCAGGGACAGCACCTACGAGCAGTACTTC.

This clonotype was seen a few times. The chain recombines TRBV13 with TRBJ2-2, with 9 positions matching TRBD1. The CDR3 has 16 residues. The germline V gene has CDR1 PRHDT and CDR2 FYEKMQ (reference sequence). V was clipped by 5 bases and J by 1 base; unmatched bases: 5. The CDR3 region has the DNA TGTGCCAGCAGCCCCAGGGACAGGGAGAACACCGGGGAGCTGTTTTTT. It encodes CASSPRDRENTGELFF.

In its sample, this clonotype is large. The V call is TRBV4-3, the J call TRBJ1-5; D is unclear. This CDR3 has 13 amino acids. The germline V gene encodes CDR1 LGHNA and CDR2 YSLEER. V was cut by 1 base and J by 4 bases, with 5 bases left in between. The CDR3 DNA sequence: TGCGCCAGCAGCCAAGGTTGGAATCAGCCCCAGCATTTT. Its protein product is CASSQGWNQPQHF.

The chain links TRBV5-5 to TRBJ1-1; D is undetermined. The CDR3 length is 11 residues. Trimming took off 4 bases at V and 5 bases at J, with 6 bases between the two ends. Per germline, CDR1 SGHKS and CDR2 YYEKEE (reference sequence). CDR3 residues: CASSPGTEAFF. The CDR3 DNA is TGTGCCAGCAGCCCGGGGACTGAAGCTTTCTTT.

This clonotype rates as large (0.1 to 1%). The rearrangement links TRBV2 to TRBJ2-5, with TRBD2 as a possible D gene (5 bases). The CDR3 is 13 amino acids. CDR1 SNHLY and CDR2 FYNNEI come from the germline V gene. V was pared by 6 bases and J by 5 bases, with 13 bases between. The chain's CDR3 is CASSVGWEETQYF. The CDR3 DNA reads as TGTGCCAGCAGCGTCGGATGGGAGGAGACCCAGTACTTC.